These 21 T cell receptor beta chains share one sample of origin, sequenced in a study of T cell clonality in common variable immunodeficiency. Sequencing was performed with immunoSEQ multiplex PCR; in TCRdb, only in-frame clones are kept and a portion is missing. In total the sample includes 25,000 to 35,000 clones, none of them seen once. What was sequenced was peripheral blood mononuclear cells. The receptors were gathered from a person aged 18 to 75 in good health.

This clone has ten or more counts. At one boundary the junction diverges from the germline segment, which might be a read error. The read halts 3 residues ahead of the CDR3 end, with the missing end drawn from the germline J gene. Other DNA variants within this sample encode the same CDR3. The genes are TRBV29-1 and TRBJ1-3; the D gene is possibly TRBD1 (6 bases). The CDR3 spans 14 residues. Germline CDR1 SQVTM, CDR2 ANQGSEA. CDR3 in amino acids: CSVDSGGVGNTIYF. The covered CDR3 bases are TGCAGCGTTGACTCTGGGGGCGTTGGAAACACA.

This clone was recorded at least ten times. Read coverage stops 3 residues before the CDR3 terminus; the germline J gene supplies the remainder. The chain carries TRBV20-1 and TRBJ2-2; 7 nucleotides align to TRBD2. CDR1 is DFQATT, CDR2 SNEGSKA, per germline (reference sequence). Trimming removed 5 bases from V and 6 bases from J; junction bases left unmatched: 6. This CDR3 contains 13 residues. This CDR3 reads CSAGLVRAGELFF. The covered CDR3 bases are TGCAGTGCTGGACTAGTTAGAGCCGGGGAG.

This clone came up many times. The read stops 3 residues short of the end of the CDR3; the missing end is completed from the germline J gene. The rearrangement joins TRBV7-9 to TRBJ1-2; the D gene is possibly TRBD1 (6 bases). The CDR3 totals 14 residues. The germline gives CDR1 SEHNR, CDR2 FQNEAQ (reference sequence). The part of the CDR3 DNA that was read is TGTGCCAGCAGCCCCCCGTGGGGGGGGCTGGGC. Translated, it gives CASSPPWGGLG. The whole CDR3 sequence is CASSPPWGGLGYTF.

This clone was recorded many times. The sequenced fragment ends 3 residues before the CDR3 boundary, so the rest is inferred from the germline J gene. The chain links TRBV5-6 to TRBJ1-4; no clear D. This CDR3 has 14 residues. Germline assignment: CDR1 SGHDT and CDR2 YYEEEE. The CDR3 loop is CASSLEFTNSPLFF. CDR3 DNA, as far as it was read: TGTGCCAGCAGCTTGGAATTTACAAATTCACCA.

The table lists this clone with many counts. The read falls 3 residues short of the CDR3 end, and the missing part is taken from the germline J gene. The J gene is TRBJ2-1, the V gene TRBV5-1; either TRBD1 or TRBD2 may fit D (5 bases each). V was clipped by 1 base and J by 6 bases, with 14 bases between them. Germline V CDR1 and CDR2: SGHRS, YFSETQ. CDR3 size: 15 residues. Here the CDR3 reads CASSLNPGRGNEQFF. Incomplete CDR3 DNA: TGCGCCAGCAGCTTGAATCCGGGAAGGGGCAATGAG.

This clone showed up many times. The CDR3 protein is CASSTPRTSGRASYNEQFF. CDR3 DNA, as far as it was read: TGTGCCAGCAGCACTCCGAGAACTAGCGGGAGGGCTTCCTACAATGAG. The chain recombines TRBV28 with TRBJ2-1; 13 positions agree with TRBD2. The CDR3 end falls 3 residues outside the read, so it is completed with the germline J gene. J gave up 1 base and V 6 bases, and 12 bases lay outside the gene matches. CDR3 length: 19 residues. CDR1 MDHEN and CDR2 SYDVKM come from the germline V gene.

This clone was seen at least ten times. The read terminates 3 residues before the CDR3 end, so the remaining end is supplied by the germline J gene. The chain carries TRBV2 and TRBJ1-5; 9 bases map to TRBD1. V was clipped by 6 bases and J by 9 bases; unmatched bases: 12. There are 15 residues in the CDR3. Germline CDR1 reads SNHLY; CDR2 reads FYNNEI. CDR3 loop: CASRPEGQGRGPQHF. The CDR3 bases that were read are TGTGCCAGCAGACCCGAGGGACAGGGTCGAGGGCCC.

Many counts were recorded for this clone. Read data end 3 residues before the CDR3 end; the end is taken from the germline J gene. V usage is TRBV30 and J usage is TRBJ2-7; the match to TRBD1 covers 7 bases. CDR3 length: 13 residues. J lost 0 bases, V lost 8 bases, and 7 bases had no gene match. Germline CDR1 GTSNPN, CDR2 SVGIG (reference sequence). The DNA read from the CDR3 is TGTGCCGCGCAGGGGGAAAACTCCTACGAG. It translates to CAAQGENSYE. The CDR3, in full, reads CAAQGENSYEQYF.

Ten or more counts support this clone. The CDR3 end lies 3 residues beyond the end of the read and is filled in from the germline J gene. The chain recombines TRBV20-1 with TRBJ1-2; TRBD1 is a possible D gene (6 bases). The CDR3 is made up of 15 amino acids. Germline assignment: CDR1 DFQATT and CDR2 SNEGSKA (reference sequence). The CDR3 is CSARVRDNNVGGYTF. CDR3 DNA (partial): TGCAGTGCTAGAGTGCGGGACAATAACGTAGGCGGC.

This clone was seen more than once but under ten times. The CDR3 goes on 3 residues after the read ends, and that part is filled in from the germline J gene. This chain links TRBV6-2 or TRBV6-3 with TRBJ1-1, with D uncertain. Per germline, CDR1 MNHEY and CDR2 SVGEGT. This CDR3 region has 17 residues. The CDR3: CASSTAKTSGVSCEAFF. The covered CDR3 bases are TGTGCCAGCAGTACCGCCAAGACTAGCGGGGTAAGCTGTGAG.

Points on this clone: The CDR3 end is not reached by the read, which stops 3 residues before it; the germline J gene fills it in. The chain links TRBV5-1 to TRBJ1-2; D uncertain. Deletions cut 2 bases from V and 1 base from J, with 12 bases between. The CDR3 spans 15 residues. In germline, CDR1 is SGHRS, CDR2 YFSETQ. CDR3 residues: CASSFRANLNYGYTF. The CDR3 bases that were read are TGCGCCAGCAGCTTTAGGGCCAACCTTAACTATGGC.

This clone was observed a few times. One end of the junction is discordant with germline, which a read error may explain. The sequenced fragment ends 3 residues before the CDR3 boundary, so the rest is inferred from the germline J gene. The chain links TRBV7-7 to TRBJ1-2; TRBD1 is a possible D gene (6 bases). This CDR3 has 15 amino acids. Germline loops: CDR1 SSHAT, CDR2 FNYEAQ (reference sequence). Here the CDR3 reads CASSLEAGDTYDYTF. Incomplete CDR3 DNA: TGTGCTAGCAGCTTAGAGGCAGGGGACACCTACGAC.

Note on this clone: Read data end 3 residues before the CDR3 end; the end is taken from the germline J gene. The chain combines TRBV19 with TRBJ1-2; D unresolved. CDR1 and CDR2 from the germline V gene are LNHDA and SQIVND (reference sequence). This CDR3 region has 12 residues. CDR3 DNA (partial): TGTGCCAGTAGCCGCCTTCCCTACGAC. Protein sequence: CASSRLPYD. The complete CDR3 sequence is CASSRLPYDYTF.

This clone was observed many times. The sequence runs out 3 residues before the end of the CDR3; the remainder is reconstructed from the germline J gene. This rearrangement joins TRBV14 to TRBJ2-3, with a weak D call TRBD1 (5 bases). CDR1 and CDR2 from the germline V gene are SGHDN and FVKESK. The CDR3 contains 14 residues. CDR3 loop: CASSQLQGQETQYF. CDR3 DNA, as far as it was read: TGTGCCAGCAGCCAATTGCAGGGCCAAGAGACG.

This clone appeared many times. The read terminates 3 residues ahead of where the CDR3 ends, so the germline J gene completes it. The rearrangement uses TRBV7-9 and TRBJ2-3; D is unclear. This CDR3 contains 8 residues. Germline V gives CDR1 SEHNR, CDR2 FQNEAQ (reference sequence). CDR3 loop: CASPAQYF. CDR3 DNA (partial): TGTGCCAGCCCCGCG. Filled out from reference TRBV7-9 and TRBJ2-3, the complete variable domain reads DTGVSQNPRHKITKRGQNVTFRCDPISEHNRLYWYRQTLGQGPEFLTYFQNEAQLEKSRLLSDRFSAERPKGSFSTLEIQRTEQGDSAMYLCASPAQYFGPGTRLTVL.

The sample holds many counts of this clone. The CDR3 end lies 3 residues beyond the end of the read and is filled in from the germline J gene. V gene TRBV19 combines with J gene TRBJ2-2, with D maybe TRBD1 (5 bases). Trimming took off 9 bases at V and 6 bases at J, with 20 bases between the two ends. This CDR3 spans 15 amino acids. Germline CDR1 and CDR2: LNHDA and SQIVND (reference sequence). CDR3 bases read: TGTGCCAGCTCTAGTGGGGTAGGGGTCGCCGGGGAG. This translates into CASSSGVGVAGE. From start to end, the CDR3 is CASSSGVGVAGELFF. Looking up the rest from reference TRBV19 and TRBJ2-2 gives the full variable domain: DGGITQSPKYLFRKEGQNVTLSCEQNLNHDAMYWYRQDPGQGLRLIYYSQIVNDFQKGDIAEGYSVSREKKESFPLTVTSAQKNPTAFYLCASSSGVGVAGELFFGEGSRLTVL.

This clone was detected many times. The read stops 3 residues short of the end of the CDR3; the missing end is completed from the germline J gene. The sample carries other DNA sequences with the same CDR3. V usage is TRBV20-1 and J usage is TRBJ1-5; D is perhaps TRBD1 (5 bases). The CDR3 runs 15 residues. Germline V gives CDR1 DFQATT, CDR2 SNEGSKA (reference sequence). Partial CDR3 DNA: TGCAGCGCTCAACCCGCTAAAGGGGGCAATCAGCCC. This translates into CSAQPAKGGNQP. The entire CDR3 is CSAQPAKGGNQPQHF.

In its sample, this clone was seen many times. The CDR3 protein is CASSHRGGLDNEQFF. Partial CDR3 DNA: TGCGCCAGCAGTCATAGGGGGGGCCTTGACAATGAG. The chain uses TRBV23-1 and TRBJ2-1, with D perhaps TRBD2 (7 bases). The missing CDR3 end, 3 residues past where the read stops, is filled in from the germline J gene. TRBV23-1 is filed as an ORF, its function uncertain. Trimming left V 3 bases short and J 5 bases short, with 14 bases between. The CDR3 spans 15 residues.

This clone was recorded at least ten times. The read gets to within 3 residues of the CDR3 end, and the germline J gene fills in the rest. The chain has TRBV20-1 and TRBJ2-5, with 9 nucleotides matching TRBD2. V shed 7 bases, J shed 5 bases, and the junction held 5 bases outside the gene matches. Per the germline V gene, CDR1 is DFQATT and CDR2 is SNEGSKA (reference sequence). The CDR3 totals 12 residues. The sequenced part of the CDR3 DNA is TGCAGTGTCAGCGGGGGGAGGGAGACC. Protein product: CSVSGGRET. The entire CDR3 sequence reads CSVSGGRETQYF.

This clone was recorded many times. The CDR3 end is not reached by the read, which stops 3 residues before it; the germline J gene fills it in. The V and J genes are TRBV5-1 and TRBJ2-2; maybe TRBD2 (8 bases). Trimming stripped 3 bases from V and 3 bases from J, with 18 bases between. CDR1 and CDR2 from the germline V gene are SGHRS and YFSETQ. The CDR3 has 17 residues. CDR3 amino acids: CASSSGLGGADTGELFF. The sequenced CDR3 bases are TGCGCCAGCAGCTCGGGACTAGGGGGCGCGGACACCGGGGAG.

This clone came up many times. Read data end 3 residues before the CDR3 end; the end is taken from the germline J gene. The chain couples TRBV27 to TRBJ2-7, with 7 bases that match TRBD2. The J segment lost 0 bases and the V segment lost 5 bases, leaving 10 bases of the junction unmatched. This CDR3 comprises 16 residues. Germline V gene lookup returns CDR1 MNHEY and CDR2 SMNVEV (reference sequence). This chain's CDR3 is CASSPIGGGTSYEQYF. The sequenced CDR3 bases are TGTGCCAGCAGTCCGATCGGGGGAGGGACCTCCTACGAG.